The clone carrying this T cell receptor beta chain occurred many times. A J-beta primer mix and a sample-barcoded 5' primer were used in a second PCR of roughly 7 to 12 cycles. TCRdb called the 5' RACE reads again in MiXCR, with one record for every CDR3 protein. The profile covers under 2 million distinct CDR3 sequences, with about 35% appearing a single time and approximately 10% taken by the ten largest. This sample was taken from a study of blood T cells in healthy people across ages. The V end lost 3 bases, the J end lost 0 bases, and 14 bases lay between the germline ends. The CDR3 contains 15 residues. The germline CDR1 and CDR2 sequences are DFQATT and SNEGSKA (reference sequence).

This clonotype was obtained from a woman aged 30 to 39 in good health. The chain recombines TRBV20-1 with TRBJ1-2, with D possibly being TRBD1 (6 bases). Sequencing used blood. CDR3 loop: CSASAGQIANYGYTF. The DNA for the CDR3 is TGCAGTGCTAGCGCCGGACAGATAGCTAACTATGGCTACACCTTC.